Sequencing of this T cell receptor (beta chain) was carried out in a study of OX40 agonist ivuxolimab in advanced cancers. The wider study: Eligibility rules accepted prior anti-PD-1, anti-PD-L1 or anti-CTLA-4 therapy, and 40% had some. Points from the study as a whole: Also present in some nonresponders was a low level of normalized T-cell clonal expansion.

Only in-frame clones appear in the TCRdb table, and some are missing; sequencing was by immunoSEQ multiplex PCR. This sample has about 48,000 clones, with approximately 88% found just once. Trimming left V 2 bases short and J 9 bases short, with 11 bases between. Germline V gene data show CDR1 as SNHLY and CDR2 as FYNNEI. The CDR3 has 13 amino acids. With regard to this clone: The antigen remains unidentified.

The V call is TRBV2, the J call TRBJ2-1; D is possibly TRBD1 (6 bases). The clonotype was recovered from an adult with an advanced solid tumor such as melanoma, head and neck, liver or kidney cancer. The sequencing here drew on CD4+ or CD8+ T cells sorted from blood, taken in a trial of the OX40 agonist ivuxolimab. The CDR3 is CASSEKRGTEQFF. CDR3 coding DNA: TGTGCCAGCAGTGAAAAGAGGGGGACTGAGCAGTTCTTC.